The 19 T cell receptor beta chains in this list originate from one sample, sequenced in a study of blood T cell repertoires in COVID-19. Here immunoSEQ multiplex PCR was the method, and the copy in TCRdb shows in-frame clones only, minus some. The table shows over 250,000 clones, with 89% occurring only once. The specimen was PBMCs or T cells enriched from blood (not recorded which). Receptor source: an older woman who had recovered from COVID-19.

This clone was picked up one time. The V gene is TRBV28, the J gene TRBJ1-4; 7 bases align to TRBD1. The CDR3 runs 14 residues. Germline V gene data show CDR1 as MDHEN and CDR2 as SYDVKM. After removal of 7 bases from V and 6 bases from J, the junction contained 8 bases not matched to a gene. CDR3 residues: CASTSQGGYEKLFF. CDR3 in DNA: TGTGCCAGCACCTCCCAGGGGGGTTATGAAAAACTGTTTTTT.

Concerning this clone: The conserved phenylalanine or tryptophan is not found at the CDR3 terminus, so this likely reflects a read error. No DNA is shown, since the ends of the CDR3 on it are uncertain; the CDR3 is the one TCRdb lists. The rearrangement uses TRBV28 and TRBJ2-7; TRBD1 is the table's D call and was not checked against the DNA. The CDR3 has 13 residues if both end residues are counted. Germline CDR1 and CDR2: MDHEN and SYDVKM. CDR3 sequence: CASSTSPGQDPFL.

This clone was detected a few times. The V and J genes are TRBV5-1 and TRBJ2-7; TRBD1 agrees at 8 bases. Germline loops: CDR1 SGHRS, CDR2 YFSETQ. After removal of 2 bases from V and 7 bases from J, the junction contained 8 bases not matched to a gene. The CDR3 runs 14 residues. CDR3 DNA: TGCGCCAGCAGCTTAGTCAGGGGGCGCGAGGAGCAGTACTTC. Translating gives CASSLVRGREEQYF.

V gene TRBV12-5 combines with J gene TRBJ1-2; tentative D call: TRBD1 (5 bases). Germline CDR1 LGHNT, CDR2 FRNRAP. Trimming took 7 bases from V and 5 from J, leaving 20 bases between them. The CDR3 covers 15 residues. The CDR3 here is CASATRRRARYGYTF. CDR3 DNA: TGTGCTAGTGCCACTCGGCGCAGGGCCCGGTATGGCTACACCTTC.

This clone was found a few times. The chain couples TRBV5-1 to TRBJ1-6; 8 bases match TRBD1. CDR1 SGHRS and CDR2 YFSETQ come from the germline V gene. Trimming removed 0 bases from V and 8 bases from J; junction bases left unmatched: 7. The CDR3 is 16 residues long. The CDR3 nucleotides read TGCGCCAGCAGCTTGGCCGGACAGGGCCGTGATTCACCCCTCCACTTT. Its translation: CASSLAGQGRDSPLHF.

This clone has more than one count but fewer than ten. The V call is TRBV7-6, the J call TRBJ2-2, with D tentatively TRBD2 (7 bases). CDR1 SGHVS and CDR2 FNYEAQ come from the germline V gene. V lost 0 bases to trimming and J lost 2 bases, with 13 bases between them. The CDR3 is 17 amino acids. The CDR3 coding sequence is TGTGCCAGCAGCTTAGCGGGGGGGGCACGCAACACCGGGGAGCTGTTTTTT. Amino acids: CASSLAGGARNTGELFF.

The chain couples TRBV7-8 to TRBJ2-1; TRBD2 agrees at 14 bases. The length of the CDR3 is 16 residues. The V and J ends lost 7 bases and 7 bases, in that order; junction bases with no gene match: 9. Germline lookup yields CDR1 SGHVS and CDR2 FQNEAQ. The CDR3 DNA reads as TGTGCCAGCATCATGGGACTAGCGGGAGTCGGAAATGAGCAGTTCTTC. It is translated as CASIMGLAGVGNEQFF. Full variable domain (outside the CDR3, taken from reference TRBV7-8 and TRBJ2-1): GAGVSQSPRYKVAKRGQDVALRCDPISGHVSLFWYQQALGQGPEFLTYFQNEAQLDKSGLPSDRFFAERPEGSVSTLKIQRTQQEDSAVYLCASIMGLAGVGNEQFFGPGTRLTVL.

The chain joins TRBV2 to TRBJ2-3, with a possible D match to TRBD1 (6 bases). Germline V gene data show CDR1 as SNHLY and CDR2 as FYNNEI. The V gene lost 3 bases and the J gene lost 3 bases, with 13 bases spanning the gap. This CDR3 is 15 amino acids long. The CDR3 protein is CASSDRQGMTDTQYF. DNA of the CDR3: TGTGCCAGCAGTGATCGGCAGGGGATGACAGATACGCAGTATTTT.

The genes are TRBV11-2 and TRBJ2-7; 11 bases are shared with TRBD2. The ends lost 5 bases at V and 4 bases at J; junction bases unmatched: 7. Germline V gene lookup returns CDR1 SGHAT and CDR2 FQNNGV. The CDR3 is made up of 15 amino acids. The CDR3 DNA reads TGTGCCAGCAGCGCGAGACTAGCGGGAATTTACGAGCAGTACTTC. Translation: CASSARLAGIYEQYF.

The V and J genes are TRBV30 and TRBJ1-2, with 7 bases aligning to TRBD1. The CDR3 spans 13 residues. Germline CDR1 and CDR2: GTSNPN and SVGIG (reference sequence). Trimming removed 1 base from V and 4 bases from J; junction bases left unmatched: 3. Written as DNA, the CDR3 is TGTGCCTGGAGTGCACCAGGGGGCTATGGCTACACCTTC. Translation: CAWSAPGGYGYTF.

This clone was picked up one time. The chain is built from TRBV2 and TRBJ1-2, with TRBD1 matching over 8 bases. Looked up from germline, CDR1 is SNHLY and CDR2 is FYNNEI. J gave up 1 base and V 10 bases, and 8 bases lay outside the gene matches. CDR3 length equals 14 residues. The CDR3 DNA is TGTGCCAAAGCAGGGGGCACTGGTAACTATGGCTACACCTTC. Translated: CAKAGGTGNYGYTF. Based on the CDR3 plus reference TRBV2 and TRBJ1-2, the full variable domain is EPEVTQTPSHQVTQMGQEVILRCVPISNHLYFYWYRQILGQKVEFLVSFYNNEISEKSEIFDDQFSVERPDGSNFTLKIRSTKLEDSAMYFCAKAGGTGNYGYTFGSGTRLTVV.

The chain carries TRBV19 and TRBJ1-6, with 8 bases that match TRBD1. Germline CDR1 LNHDA, CDR2 SQIVND (reference sequence). The junction had 8 bases not matched to a gene; V was cut back by 7 bases and J by 9 bases. This CDR3 is 14 amino acids long. The CDR3 reads CASKGDRGASPLHF. The CDR3 DNA is TGTGCCAGTAAGGGAGACAGGGGCGCTTCACCCCTCCACTTT.

The chain combines TRBV3-1 (or the pseudogene TRBV3-2) with TRBJ1-1, with TRBD1 matching over 7 bases. Per the germline V gene, CDR1 is LGHDT and CDR2 is YNNKEL (reference sequence). V lost 4 bases and J lost 10; bases outside the gene matches: 12. The CDR3 spans 14 residues. CDR3 region: CASSLRGKQGLAFF. The CDR3, as DNA: TGTGCCAGCAGCCTCCGAGGGAAACAGGGGTTAGCTTTCTTT.

The chain employs TRBV29-1 and TRBJ1-2, with D perhaps matching TRBD1 (6 bases). Germline CDR1 SQVTM, CDR2 ANQGSEA. This CDR3 is built from 12 residues. The V and J ends lost 6 bases and 2 bases respectively, with 10 bases between them. This CDR3 reads CSVFDRNYGYTF. CDR3 sequence (DNA): TGCAGCGTCTTTGACAGGAACTATGGCTACACCTTC.

The chain recombines TRBV28 with TRBJ1-5, with a tentative D call TRBD1 (6 bases). V lost 2 bases and J 3 bases, leaving 11 bases between the germline ends. CDR1 is MDHEN, CDR2 SYDVKM, per germline. The CDR3 extends over 15 amino acids. This CDR3 reads CASSLRTANNQPQHF. The DNA for the CDR3 is TGTGCCAGCAGTTTAAGGACAGCGAACAATCAGCCCCAGCATTTT.

The chain has TRBV7-3 and TRBJ2-2, with TRBD2 matching 14 bases. Germline V gives CDR1 SGHTA, CDR2 FQGTGA. Trimming removed 3 bases from V and 7 bases from J; junction bases left unmatched: 7. CDR3 length: 17 amino acids. The CDR3 here is CASSFVPGTSGGGELFF. The DNA of the CDR3 is TGTGCCAGCAGCTTCGTTCCGGGGACTAGCGGGGGCGGGGAGCTGTTTTTT.

This clone came up a few times. V and J are TRBV28 and TRBJ1-1; D perhaps matches TRBD1 (6 bases). The V gene's germline CDR1 is MDHEN and CDR2 SYDVKM. The CDR3 is made up of 15 amino acids. Trimming removed 5 bases from V and 1 base from J, with 14 bases in between. The CDR3 loop is CASSAIGQTNTEAFF. CDR3 in DNA: TGTGCCAGCAGTGCGATAGGACAGACGAACACTGAAGCTTTCTTT.

The chain joins TRBV28 to TRBJ2-7, with D unresolved. Trimming stripped 3 bases from V and 0 bases from J, with 9 bases between. This CDR3 is built from 14 residues. In germline, CDR1 is MDHEN, CDR2 SYDVKM. CDR3 bases: TGTGCCAGCAGTTTGTACAGCCTCTCCTACGAGCAGTACTTC. Translated, it gives CASSLYSLSYEQYF.

V gene TRBV5-8 combines with J gene TRBJ1-5; 10 nucleotides align to TRBD1. V shed 4 bases and J 2 bases; nucleotides not matched to a gene: 12. Germline assignment: CDR1 SGHTS and CDR2 YDEGEE. CDR3 length: 18 amino acids. CDR3 amino acids: CASSNRQGAIPGNQPQHF. The CDR3 nucleotides read TGTGCCAGCAGCAACCGACAGGGGGCCATTCCGGGCAATCAGCCCCAGCATTTT.